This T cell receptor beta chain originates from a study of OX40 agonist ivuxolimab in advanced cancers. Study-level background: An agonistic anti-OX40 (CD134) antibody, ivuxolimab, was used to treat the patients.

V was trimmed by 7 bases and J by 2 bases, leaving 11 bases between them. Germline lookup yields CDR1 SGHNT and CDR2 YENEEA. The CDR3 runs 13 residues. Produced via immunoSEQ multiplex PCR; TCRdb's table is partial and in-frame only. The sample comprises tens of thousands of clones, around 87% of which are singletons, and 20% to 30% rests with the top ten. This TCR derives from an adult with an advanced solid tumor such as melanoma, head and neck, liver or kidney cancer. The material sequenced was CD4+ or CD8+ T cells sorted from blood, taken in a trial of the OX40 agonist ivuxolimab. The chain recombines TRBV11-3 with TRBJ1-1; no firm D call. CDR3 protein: CASNGSSNTEAFF. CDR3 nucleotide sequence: TGTGCCAGCAACGGGTCCTCTAACACTGAAGCTTTCTTT.